The text below deals with one T cell receptor beta chain. The clone's antigen remains unknown. Per-base qualities were not stored, and no clone one base away is much larger. The V and J ends are trimmed by 5 bases and 7 bases, leaving 18 bases between them. The CDR3 numbers 15 residues from cysteine through phenylalanine. CDR3 DNA only is kept here, 45 bases in frame from base 1. From a lookup of the germline V gene (reference sequence), CDR1 and CDR2 are LNHDA and SQIVND. The entry originates in a study of CD8 T cells in Susac syndrome (dated by TCRdb to between 2017 and 2020). For context, the study as a whole: Repertoire sequencing was used to test whether CD8+ T cell activation and differentiation in Susac syndrome was antigen driven. The study compared CD8+ T cell repertoire clonality among roughly 12 healthy donors, 14 Susac syndrome patients and roughly 16 multiple sclerosis patients.

RNA was extracted with the RNeasy kit and about 0.5 to 1 ug was reverse transcribed using random hexamers. The immunoSEQ multiplex PCR assay, covering 54 Vbeta and 13 Jbeta segments, was used to amplify TCR beta CDR3 regions. Bias from PCR amplification was corrected by using a synthetic template baseline for primer optimization and for computational correction. Regarding the original processing steps: Only productive sequences were kept, with reads annotated to V, D and J genes according to IMGT and analyzed in immunoSEQ Analyzer. To calculate clonality, Shannon entropy was normalized by log2 of the number of productive unique sequences and then subtracted from one. Public and private clones were assessed among the 100 most prevalent clones of each patient and control. Clones were defined as Susac-specific when absent from the healthy and MS cohorts, from over 950 published viral clones and from other ImmuneACCESS disease sequences. TCRdb ran its own pipeline on the public reads, namely fastp trimming at Q25 and MiXCR clone calling, and kept in-frame beta chains. Merged by CDR3 protein, the rows form single entries marked with the most common genes and DNA. TCRdb, not the original authors, processed these V and J calls. The sample yields 330,000 or so distinct CDR3 sequences; approximately 91% were counted once. Of the sample, about 0.17% is held by the ten largest clones.

Peripheral blood CD8+ and CD4+ T cells from healthy donors, Susac syndrome patients and multiple sclerosis patients were profiled by high-throughput TCR beta sequencing. The multiple sclerosis controls were treatment-naive patients who had stable or active relapsing-remitting disease and met the revised McDonald criteria. Bulk CD8+ and CD4+ T cells were purified by magnetic negative isolation, whereas CD8+ TEMRA cells were enriched by FACS. Blood was collected in EDTA tubes and processed within 24 hours, with PBMCs isolated through density gradient centrifugation. PBMCs intended for TCR sequencing were cryopreserved in liquid nitrogen and were subsequently thawed in a 37 degrees C water bath. A purity of at least 90% was achieved for sorted or isolated CD4+, CD8+ and CD8+ TEMRA cells. Study-wide findings and limitations: The study acknowledged that relatively few individuals were included in the TCR sequencing and HLA analysis.

Sequences were obtained from CD8+ T cells from PBMCs. The origin of this receptor is a human donor with multiple sclerosis. This sequence uses TRBV19 and TRBJ2-1; perhaps TRBD1 is the D gene, with 6 bases matching. The CDR3 sequence is CASSAHTRGGNEQFF. The DNA is TGTGCCAGTAGTGCTCATACCAGGGGTGGGAATGAGCAGTTCTTC.